The next 27 T cell receptor beta chains were all read from a single sample in a study of blood T cell repertoires in COVID-19. Some clones are missing from TCRdb's copy, which holds only in-frame ones; the method was immunoSEQ multiplex PCR. The profile shows roughly 300,000 clones, nearly 90% of them singletons. Source material: PBMCs or T cells enriched from blood (not recorded which). The receptor source for this set is a woman in her thirties who had recovered from COVID-19.

This clone was recorded a few times. The rearrangement uses TRBV5-8 and TRBJ1-5, with a possible D match to TRBD1 (6 bases). The CDR3 has 16 amino acids. Trimming shortened V by 4 bases and J by 1 base, and 15 bases separated the two germline ends. Germline lookup yields CDR1 SGHTS and CDR2 YDEGEE. The CDR3 DNA reads TGTGCCAGCAGCCTCCAGACAGGAAAAAGCAATCAGCCCCAGCATTTT. Translation gives CASSLQTGKSNQPQHF. Together with reference TRBV5-8 and TRBJ1-5, the CDR3 gives the full variable domain: EAGVTQSPTHLIKTRGQQATLRCSPISGHTSVYWYQQALGLGLQFLLWYDEGEERNRGNFPPRFSGRQFPNYSSELNVNALELEDSALYLCASSLQTGKSNQPQHFGDGTRLSIL.

The chain joins TRBV4-2 to TRBJ2-1; no reliable D call. This CDR3 has 16 residues. V lost 2 bases, J lost 1 base, and 12 bases lay in between. Looked up from germline, CDR1 is LGHNA and CDR2 is YNFKEQ. CDR3 residues: CASSQSHYDSYNEQFF. In nucleotides, the CDR3 is TGTGCCAGCAGCCAATCCCACTATGATTCCTACAATGAGCAGTTCTTC.

This CDR3 reads CASSLSSGTGNTIYF. The DNA of the CDR3 is TGTGCCAGCAGTTTATCTTCCGGGACTGGAAACACCATATATTTT. The chain combines TRBV27 with TRBJ1-3; D uncertain. V was shortened by 0 bases and J by 2 bases, with 8 bases between the two germline ends. This CDR3 has 15 residues. Germline CDR1 MNHEY, CDR2 SMNVEV (reference sequence).

This chain joins TRBV3-1 (or the pseudogene TRBV3-2) and TRBJ1-1; D possibly corresponds to TRBD1 (6 bases). Germline V gives CDR1 LGHDT, CDR2 YNNKEL (reference sequence). CDR3 length: 14 amino acids. Trimming pared 0 bases from V and 7 bases from J, leaving 12 bases between. CDR3 in DNA: TGTGCCAGCAGCCAAGATCTGACAGGCAGTGAAGCTTTCTTT. Encoded protein: CASSQDLTGSEAFF.

V and J are TRBV6-5 and TRBJ1-1; possibly TRBD1 for D (6 bases). Between the trimmed V and J ends, which lost 7 bases and 7 bases, there was a span of 16 bases. Germline CDR1 is MNHEY and CDR2 is SVGAGI. The CDR3 has 13 amino acids. CDR3 loop: CASTPGQYGEAFF. The CDR3 bases are TGTGCCAGCACTCCCGGACAGTACGGTGAAGCTTTCTTT.

Notes on this clone: Other DNA sequences in the same sample also yield this CDR3. The gene calls are TRBV9 and TRBJ1-3, with D tentatively TRBD1 (6 bases). In germline, CDR1 is SGDLS, CDR2 YYNGEE. Trimming pared 3 bases from V and 4 bases from J, leaving 11 bases between. The CDR3 spans 14 residues. The CDR3 region has the DNA TGTGCCAGCAGCGCAACAGGGAGCGGAAACACCATATATTTT. As protein: CASSATGSGNTIYF.

This sequence joins TRBV19 and TRBJ2-1; D might be TRBD1 (5 bases). The ends were cut back, 5 bases at V and 4 bases at J, with 9 bases in the middle. Per germline, CDR1 LNHDA and CDR2 SQIVND (reference sequence). The CDR3 has 13 amino acids. This CDR3 is CASSVRQYNEQFF. The CDR3 coding sequence is TGTGCCAGTAGTGTCCGACAGTACAATGAGCAGTTCTTC.

The chain has TRBV25-1 and TRBJ2-2; TRBD2 might be the D (7 bases). The V gene's germline CDR1 is MGHDK and CDR2 SYGVNS. The germline V and J ends were trimmed by 3 bases and 9 bases, with 11 bases remaining between them. The CDR3 contains 13 residues. CDR3 amino acids: CASSDTGGWELFF. The CDR3 nucleotides read TGTGCCAGCAGTGATACGGGGGGCTGGGAGCTGTTTTTT. The complete variable domain, with remaining parts taken from reference TRBV25-1 and TRBJ2-2, reads EADIYQTPRYLVIGTGKKITLECSQTMGHDKMYWYQQDPGMELHLIHYSYGVNSTEKGDLSSESTVSRIRTEHFPLTLESARPSHTSQYLCASSDTGGWELFFGEGSRLTVL.

CDR3 sequence: CASRPQDTGELFF. CDR3 bases: TGCGCCAGCAGGCCTCAGGACACCGGGGAGCTGTTTTTT. The chain combines TRBV5-1 with TRBJ2-2; no clear D. The V gene lost 5 bases and the J gene lost 3 bases, with 8 bases spanning the gap. Germline lookup yields CDR1 SGHRS and CDR2 YFSETQ. The CDR3 totals 13 residues.

The rearrangement uses TRBV29-1 and TRBJ2-7; a weak D match, TRBD1 (6 bases). The CDR3 has 13 residues. V was trimmed by 1 base and J by 9 bases, leaving 16 bases between them. CDR1 is SQVTM, CDR2 ANQGSEA, per germline. CDR3 protein: CSVEVDRSAGQYF. The CDR3 DNA reads TGCAGCGTTGAAGTTGACAGGTCCGCCGGGCAGTACTTC.

The DNA for the CDR3 is TGTGCCAGCAGTGAAGTGACAGGTCAGCCCCAGCATTTT. This encodes CASSEVTGQPQHF. The chain uses TRBV6-4 and TRBJ1-5; D is perhaps TRBD1 (6 bases). The V end lost 3 bases, the J end lost 6 bases, and 9 bases lay between the germline ends. CDR3 length equals 13 residues. Germline V gene data show CDR1 as MRHNA and CDR2 as SNTAGT.

V usage is TRBV14 and J usage is TRBJ2-5, with a weak D call TRBD2 (6 bases). V lost 1 base to trimming and J lost 5 bases, with 17 bases between them. Germline-derived CDR1 and CDR2 are SGHDN and FVKESK. The CDR3 totals 16 residues. The CDR3 sequence is CASSQGAGGVRETQYF. The CDR3 DNA reads TGTGCCAGCAGCCAAGGAGCTGGCGGGGTTCGGGAGACCCAGTACTTC.

The CDR3 loop reads CASSLRGRGLNTEAFF. The CDR3, as DNA: TGTGCCAGCAGCTTGAGGGGCAGGGGACTGAACACTGAAGCTTTCTTT. The chain combines TRBV5-8 with TRBJ1-1, with a possible D match to TRBD1 (6 bases). CDR1 and CDR2 from the germline V gene are SGHTS and YDEGEE. The CDR3 is 16 residues long. V lost 1 base to trimming and J lost 0 bases, with 13 bases between them. Full variable domain (rest looked up from reference TRBV5-8 and TRBJ1-1): EAGVTQSPTHLIKTRGQQATLRCSPISGHTSVYWYQQALGLGLQFLLWYDEGEERNRGNFPPRFSGRQFPNYSSELNVNALELEDSALYLCASSLRGRGLNTEAFFGQGTRLTVV.

This chain links TRBV10-3 with TRBJ1-2; weak D call: TRBD1 (5 bases). The length of the CDR3 is 13 residues. The germline V gene encodes CDR1 ENHRY and CDR2 SYGVKD. The V gene lost 2 bases and the J gene lost 2 bases, with 6 bases spanning the gap. The CDR3 region is CAISEAGNYGYTF. The CDR3 DNA sequence: TGTGCCATCAGTGAGGCAGGGAACTATGGCTACACCTTC.

V usage is TRBV9 and J usage is TRBJ1-1; D gene ambiguous. V was pared by 2 bases and J by 11 bases, with 19 bases between. The germline gives CDR1 SGDLS, CDR2 YYNGEE. The CDR3 is 14 amino acids. The CDR3 sequence: CASSVLTGGSSAFF. DNA of the CDR3: TGTGCCAGCAGCGTCTTGACGGGAGGAAGCTCCGCTTTCTTT.

Only one count was recorded for this clone. This chain's CDR3 is CASSSGLAGEADTQYF. The CDR3 coding sequence is TGCGCCAGCAGCTCGGGACTAGCGGGGGAGGCAGATACGCAGTATTTT. The chain couples TRBV5-1 to TRBJ2-3; 14 bases align to TRBD2. Germline CDR1 is SGHRS and CDR2 is YFSETQ. The CDR3 is 16 residues long. V trimming: 3 bases; J trimming: 4 bases; junction bases outside the gene matches: 4.

The chain links TRBV19 to TRBJ1-5, with 8 bases lining up with TRBD1. CDR3 size: 14 residues. In germline, CDR1 is LNHDA, CDR2 SQIVND (reference sequence). Unmatched junction bases numbered 1, after V lost 2 bases and J lost 4 bases. Here the CDR3 DNA reads TGTGCCAGTAGTATACAGGGGGCTAATCAGCCCCAGCATTTT. Translation gives CASSIQGANQPQHF.

V gene TRBV5-1 combines with J gene TRBJ1-3; 10 nucleotides line up with TRBD1. After removal of 0 bases from V and 2 bases from J, the junction contained 2 bases not matched to a gene. The germline V gene has CDR1 SGHRS and CDR2 YFSETQ. The CDR3 spans 16 residues. CDR3 loop: CASSLAGTGAGNTIYF. In DNA form, the CDR3 reads TGCGCCAGCAGCTTGGCCGGGACAGGGGCTGGAAACACCATATATTTT.

This clone was recorded once. V usage is TRBV10-2 and J usage is TRBJ2-7; 7 positions agree with TRBD2. CDR1 is WSHSY and CDR2 is SAAADI in the germline V gene. The ends lost 8 bases at V and 0 bases at J; junction bases unmatched: 7. The CDR3 extends over 14 amino acids. The CDR3 loop is CASLGGGRSYEQYF. The CDR3 DNA reads as TGCGCCAGCCTTGGCGGGGGACGCTCCTACGAGCAGTACTTC.

This chain uses TRBV5-8 with TRBJ2-1; weak D call: TRBD2 (5 bases). V was clipped by 4 bases and J by 1 base, with 12 bases between them. Per germline, CDR1 SGHTS and CDR2 YDEGEE. This CDR3 has 15 residues. CDR3 region: CASSPRDYSYNEQFF. The CDR3 nucleotides are TGTGCCAGCAGCCCCCGGGATTATTCCTACAATGAGCAGTTCTTC.

This chain uses TRBV5-1 with TRBJ2-3; TRBD1 is a possible D gene (5 bases). Germline CDR1 is SGHRS and CDR2 is YFSETQ. CDR3 length: 15 residues. V was clipped by 4 bases and J by 2 bases, with 14 bases between them. The CDR3 nucleotides read TGCGCCAGCAGCCTAATGGACACCAACACAGATACGCAGTATTTT. Protein: CASSLMDTNTDTQYF.

This clone was seen a single time. This chain joins TRBV27 and TRBJ1-6, with a weak D call TRBD1 (6 bases). The CDR3 contains 15 residues. From germline, CDR1 is MNHEY and CDR2 SMNVEV (reference sequence). V was clipped by 3 bases and J by 8 bases, with 14 bases between them. The CDR3 region is CASSFVRQVDSPLHF. The DNA of the CDR3 is TGTGCCAGCAGTTTCGTCCGACAGGTTGATTCACCCCTCCACTTT.

The chain links TRBV18 to TRBJ1-2, with 7 positions matching TRBD1. This CDR3 region has 15 residues. Germline lookup yields CDR1 KGHSH and CDR2 LQKENI. V shed 2 bases and J 4 bases; nucleotides not matched to a gene: 7. The CDR3 coding sequence is TGTGCCAGCTCACCATTGCGGGACAGCTCCTATGGCTACACCTTC. Protein product: CASSPLRDSSYGYTF.

This rearrangement joins TRBV30 to TRBJ1-6; a weak D match, TRBD1 (6 bases). Per the germline V gene, CDR1 is GTSNPN and CDR2 is SVGIG (reference sequence). V was trimmed by 2 bases and J by 8 bases, leaving 10 bases between them. CDR3 length: 13 residues. CDR3 nucleotide sequence: TGTGCCTGGAGTAGGCCAGGGGATTCACCCCTCCACTTT. This sequence encodes CAWSRPGDSPLHF.

The table lists this clone with a few counts. V is TRBV30 and J is TRBJ1-2, with 7 nucleotides matching TRBD1. The CDR3 runs to 11 residues. Germline V lookup: CDR1 GTSNPN, CDR2 SVGIG (reference sequence). The CDR3: CAWGQNYGYTF. The CDR3 DNA reads as TGTGCTTGGGGACAGAACTATGGCTACACCTTC.

The chain combines TRBV29-1 with TRBJ2-3; 16 bases align to TRBD2. The CDR3 runs to 17 residues. Germline CDR1 and CDR2: SQVTM and ANQGSEA. V dropped 6 bases and J dropped 1; count of bases not matched to a gene: 7. The CDR3 loop is CSVPGLAGGPGTDTQYF. As DNA, the CDR3 is TGCAGCGTCCCGGGACTAGCGGGGGGGCCTGGCACAGATACGCAGTATTTT.

As regards this clone: It is unclear where the CDR3 begins or ends on the DNA, so no DNA is shown, and the CDR3 is as TCRdb lists it. The chain's CDR3 is CTSSLAVVGTGISEDGNEKLFF. This sequence joins TRBV1 and TRBJ1-4; the D segment call TRBD1 is taken from the table without a DNA check. TRBV1 has pseudogene status. The CDR3 length is 22 residues, termini included.